Below are 3 T cell receptor beta chains sequenced from a single sample in a study of T cells in Graves' hyperthyroidism and ophthalmopathy. Amplified regions were TCR beta CDR3 sequences from RNA transcripts. HTBI primers drove first-round RT-PCR of the TCR CDR3. Each CDR3 protein is one row after TCRdb ran MiXCR on the multiplex PCR reads. The data hold just under 750,000 distinct CDR3 sequences, with approximately 40% observed a single time. Sample: blood. These receptors were collected from a woman aged 40 to 50 with Graves' hyperthyroidism.

The chain employs TRBV20-1 and TRBJ2-5; 8 positions match TRBD2. Germline V gives CDR1 DFQATT, CDR2 SNEGSKA (reference sequence). CDR3 size: 17 residues. The J segment lost 5 bases and the V segment lost 1 base, leaving 15 bases of the junction unmatched. CDR3 bases: TGCAGTGCTAGAGCAGGCGGGGGGCCTCAAGATTTGGAGACCCAGTACTTC. Translated: CSARAGGGPQDLETQYF.

The V and J genes are TRBV7-2 and TRBJ1-5; D is unresolved. The CDR3 sequence is 15 residues long. The V end was cut by 2 bases, the J end by 5 bases, with 13 bases between. Germline values: CDR1 SGHTA, CDR2 FQGNSA. CDR3 nucleotides: TGTGCCAGCAGCTTACTGAGGACTACCCATCAGCCCCAGCATTTT. Encoded protein: CASSLLRTTHQPQHF. The full variable domain, completed using reference TRBV7-2 and TRBJ1-5, is GAGVSQSPSNKVTEKGKDVELRCDPISGHTALYWYRQSLGQGLEFLIYFQGNSAPDKSGLPSDRFSAERTGGSVSTLTIQRTQQEDSAVYLCASSLLRTTHQPQHFGDGTRLSIL.

This clonotype was found a few times. V is TRBV19 and J is TRBJ1-1; the match to TRBD1 covers 10 bases. With V trimmed by 3 bases and J by 10 bases, 2 bases remained unmatched. Germline V gene sequence: CDR1 LNHDA, CDR2 SQIVND (reference sequence). The CDR3 length is 12 residues. This chain's CDR3 is CASSIDRGLAFF. CDR3 DNA: TGTGCCAGTAGTATTGACAGGGGGCTAGCTTTCTTT.